This record concerns one T cell receptor beta chain sequence. Its target is not known. The CDR3 contains 14 residues. V dropped 6 bases and J dropped 5 bases, with 16 bases sitting between them. The data were taken from a study of CD8 T cells in ankylosing spondylitis. Preparation of TCR beta libraries was done by quantitative 5'-RACE with molecular barcodes. TCRdb itself ran the 5' RACE reads through MiXCR, one entry per CDR3 protein. The data contain roughly 280,000 distinct CDR3 sequences, 15% to 25% of them singletons. Points from the study as a whole: Disease-linked clones bore a CD8+ phenotype, appearing relatively rarely in peripheral blood. A TCR beta motif made of several highly homologous variants seemed typical of ankylosing spondylitis blood. Significantly higher representation of disease-linked clones was reported for matched ankylosing spondylitis synovial fluid.

The chain is built from TRBV12-3 or TRBV12-4 and TRBJ2-5; possible D gene TRBD2, 7 bases. Specimen: blood, either unsorted or a sorted T cell fraction (not recorded which). This TCR derives from a male donor with ankylosing spondylitis or in good health (not recorded which). This CDR3 is CASSPLRGAETQYF. CDR3 bases: TGTGCCAGCAGCCCTCTTCGGGGGGCGGAGACCCAGTACTTC.